Each of the 17 T cell receptor beta chains below was sequenced from the same sample in a study of monozygotic twins with cystic fibrosis. Repertoires were generated with immunoSEQ multiplex PCR, while TCRdb's copy carries only in-frame clones and drops some. Of about 36,000 clones in the sample, roughly 84% were seen once. The source material was blood. All receptors derive from a girl aged 2-9 years with cystic fibrosis.

The CDR3 sequence is CASSDRGSLNTEAFF. The CDR3 DNA follows: TGTGCCAGCAGTGACAGGGGGTCCTTGAACACTGAAGCTTTCTTT. The chain links TRBV2 to TRBJ1-1; 7 nucleotides align to TRBD1. The CDR3 runs to 15 residues. V shed 3 bases, J shed 0 bases, and the junction held 4 bases outside the gene matches. CDR1 is SNHLY, CDR2 FYNNEI, per germline.

The V and J genes are TRBV30 and TRBJ1-6, with 9 bases aligning to TRBD1. CDR1 is GTSNPN and CDR2 is SVGIG in the germline V gene (reference sequence). The CDR3 runs 16 residues. V lost 3 bases and J lost 5; bases outside the gene matches: 8. Here the CDR3 DNA reads TGTGCCTGGAGGCAACAGGGGGCGTTTAATAATTCACCCCTCCACTTT. It codes for CAWRQQGAFNNSPLHF.

The chain joins TRBV5-1 to TRBJ1-4; TRBD1 agrees at 7 bases. V dropped 5 bases and J dropped 0; count of bases not matched to a gene: 7. The CDR3 is 16 amino acids. Germline values: CDR1 SGHRS, CDR2 YFSETQ. This CDR3 reads CASRSTGVATNEKLFF. CDR3 bases: TGCGCCAGCAGATCTACAGGGGTTGCAACTAATGAAAAACTGTTTTTT.

CDR3 in amino acids: CASSYTAGHLYGYTF. CDR3 sequence (DNA): TGTGCCAGCAGTTACACTGCGGGACACTTATATGGCTACACCTTC. The chain employs TRBV6-5 and TRBJ1-2; D is perhaps TRBD1 (6 bases). V dropped 2 bases and J dropped 5 bases, with 15 bases sitting between them. The CDR3 has 15 residues. Germline V gene lookup returns CDR1 MNHEY and CDR2 SVGAGI.

The chain links TRBV5-6 to TRBJ2-7, with 10 bases aligning to TRBD1. The length of the CDR3 is 15 residues. Germline V gene lookup returns CDR1 SGHDT and CDR2 YYEEEE. Losses at the gene ends were 1 base for V and 6 bases for J; bases not matched to a gene: 7. The CDR3: CASSLPDRGRREQYF. The CDR3 DNA follows: TGTGCCAGCAGCTTGCCTGACAGGGGGCGTCGCGAGCAGTACTTC. Full variable domain (rest looked up from reference TRBV5-6 and TRBJ2-7): DAGVTQSPTHLIKTRGQQVTLRCSPKSGHDTVSWYQQALGQGPQFIFQYYEEEERQRGNFPDRFSGHQFPNYSSELNVNALLLGDSALYLCASSLPDRGRREQYFGPGTRLTVT.

The genes are TRBV18 and TRBJ1-2, with a weak D call TRBD1 (6 bases). CDR3 size: 13 residues. The ends were cut back, 1 base at V and 8 bases at J, with 11 bases in the middle. Germline V CDR1 and CDR2: KGHSH, LQKENI. CDR3 loop: CASSPQQGGGYTF. The DNA for the CDR3 is TGTGCCAGCTCACCACAACAGGGAGGCGGCTACACCTTC.

V and J are TRBV10-3 and TRBJ2-3, with 12 bases fitting TRBD2. The CDR3 spans 18 residues. Trimming took 3 bases from V and 2 from J; bases not matched to a gene: 9. Germline CDR1 and CDR2: ENHRY and SYGVKD. The chain's CDR3 is CAISDTSGGLLLTDTQYF. The DNA for the CDR3 is TGTGCCATCAGTGACACTAGCGGGGGGCTATTACTCACAGATACGCAGTATTTT.

The chain uses TRBV19 and TRBJ2-2; TRBD1 matches at 8 bases. Germline V gives CDR1 LNHDA, CDR2 SQIVND (reference sequence). The CDR3 covers 13 residues. V lost 5 bases, J lost 6 bases, and 2 bases stayed unmatched. The CDR3 DNA sequence: TGTGCCAGTAGTGAACAGGGGGCCGGGGAGCTGTTTTTT. It yields the protein CASSEQGAGELFF.

This chain connects TRBV7-9 to TRBJ2-7, with TRBD1 matching over 7 bases. J lost 3 bases, V lost 5 bases, and 7 bases had no gene match. The CDR3 contains 14 residues. Germline values: CDR1 SEHNR, CDR2 FQNEAQ (reference sequence). In nucleotides, the CDR3 is TGTGCCAGCAGCACACAGGGGCCTCTCTACGAGCAGTACTTC. The encoded protein is CASSTQGPLYEQYF.

This clone was recorded a few times. This rearrangement joins TRBV25-1 to TRBJ1-1; tentative D call: TRBD1 (6 bases). Germline-derived CDR1 and CDR2 are MGHDK and SYGVNS. V gave up 6 bases and J gave up 11 bases, with 19 bases separating them. This CDR3 is built from 13 residues. In DNA, the CDR3 is TGTGCCAGCAGCCCAACAGGGATGGGGAGGGCTTTCTTT. It codes for CASSPTGMGRAFF.

V is TRBV11-3 and J is TRBJ2-3; TRBD1 matches 8 bases. Per the germline V gene, CDR1 is SGHNT and CDR2 is YENEEA. V lost 1 base and J lost 1; bases outside the gene matches: 4. This CDR3 region has 16 residues. The CDR3 spells CASSLGGTGRTDTQYF. In DNA, the CDR3 is TGTGCCAGCAGCTTAGGCGGGACAGGCCGCACAGATACGCAGTATTTT.

This chain joins TRBV19 and TRBJ1-2; 9 nucleotides agree with TRBD1. This CDR3 region has 18 residues. With V trimmed by 7 bases and J by 4 bases, 19 bases remained unmatched. The V gene's germline CDR1 is LNHDA and CDR2 SQIVND (reference sequence). The DNA of the CDR3 is TGTGCCAGTACCTTCGGACAGGGGATTTCATCAACCCCCTATGGCTACACCTTC. This sequence encodes CASTFGQGISSTPYGYTF. Filled out from reference TRBV19 and TRBJ1-2, the complete variable domain reads DGGITQSPKYLFRKEGQNVTLSCEQNLNHDAMYWYRQDPGQGLRLIYYSQIVNDFQKGDIAEGYSVSREKKESFPLTVTSAQKNPTAFYLCASTFGQGISSTPYGYTFGSGTRLTVV.

The chain employs TRBV7-9 and TRBJ1-1; the D gene is possibly TRBD1 (5 bases). Trimming removed 2 bases from V and 2 bases from J, with 9 bases in between. Per germline, CDR1 SEHNR and CDR2 FQNEAQ (reference sequence). CDR3 length equals 14 residues. CDR3 sequence: CASSLQGLNTEAFF. The CDR3 bases are TGTGCCAGCAGCTTACAGGGACTAAACACTGAAGCTTTCTTT.

The chain uses TRBV27 and TRBJ2-7; D unclear. This CDR3 has 13 residues. Germline loops: CDR1 MNHEY, CDR2 SMNVEV (reference sequence). The V and J ends lost 2 bases and 7 bases respectively, with 12 bases between them. Written as DNA, the CDR3 is TGTGCCAGCAGTTTAAGCAGTACGGGTGAGCAGTACTTC. Protein product: CASSLSSTGEQYF.

This chain connects TRBV7-9 to TRBJ2-7; either TRBD1 or TRBD2 may supply D (5 bases each). This CDR3 contains 13 residues. Germline loops: CDR1 SEHNR, CDR2 FQNEAQ (reference sequence). Trimming cost V 5 bases and J 8 bases, with 16 bases left between them. The chain's CDR3 is CASSPGTDLQQYF. In DNA, the CDR3 is TGTGCCAGCAGCCCCGGGACCGACCTTCAGCAGTACTTC.

The chain joins TRBV9 to TRBJ2-3; 7 bases fit TRBD2. CDR1 and CDR2 from the germline V gene are SGDLS and YYNGEE. The CDR3 has 15 amino acids. Germline trimming cut 2 bases from V and 6 bases from J; bases unmatched to any gene: 9. In DNA form, the CDR3 reads TGTGCCAGCAGCGTCCTTGTAACTAGCGCTGATACGCAGTATTTT. This encodes CASSVLVTSADTQYF.

This chain joins TRBV5-1 and TRBJ1-1; the match to TRBD1 covers 7 bases. CDR1 is SGHRS, CDR2 YFSETQ, per germline. The V and J ends lost 6 bases and 4 bases, in that order; junction bases with no gene match: 9. This CDR3 has 14 residues. CDR3 amino acids: CASTSTGRGTEAFF. CDR3 DNA: TGCGCCAGCACCTCGACAGGGCGAGGCACTGAAGCTTTCTTT.